This entry describes one TCR beta chain. Its binding antigen is unknown. It has no much larger one-base neighbor in the sample; base qualities were not kept. The data are from a study of cytomegalovirus exposure and HLA in healthy donors (dated by TCRdb to 2016 to 2017). About the full investigation: An earlier analysis of 587 of the donors reported approximately 260 Gb of sequence data and around 100 million unique TCR beta sequences obtained from approximately 180 million T cells. Across some 400 genotyped donors of the cohort, an average of approximately 200,000 unique TCR beta nucleotide sequences per donor were sequenced, and roughly 18% of those sequences were non-productive. The number of donors typed differed by locus, with roughly 620-640 for A, B, C, DRB1 and DQB1, more than 500 for DQA1, 600 to 610 for DPA1, and some 440 for DPB1. The study aimed to test whether signatures of past pathogen exposure could be identified by cataloging public T cell receptors. All discovery cohort repertoires had been generated on a single sequencing platform. An early release that covered roughly 600 HLA-typed donors contained 300 to 350 gigabases of sequencing data and some 87 million unique TCR sequences. Class I and class II HLA loci were covered by the typing at four-digit resolution. The study combined high-throughput TCR immunosequencing, statistical association of individual TCRs with disease status, and machine learning to predict cytomegalovirus infection status. Besides the first cohort of more than 650 subjects, a separate validation cohort made up of roughly 120 different subjects was used. A later genetic analysis took genome-wide SNP genotypes for 398 of the 666 donors and used that subset as a discovery cohort. A later analysis re-examined previously published TCR beta repertoires from just over 650 donors and added high-resolution HLA genotyping to investigate patterns of TCR occurrence. Rather than drawing on any new phenotypic data, the later analysis identified candidate immune exposures from TCR beta sequences and the way those sequences occurred across donors. Donor age, sex, ethnicity and CMV serostatus were compiled alongside the repertoire data. An earlier analysis of 587 of the donors used high-throughput TCR beta sequencing to judge whether each TCR beta V gene segment behaved as functional or pseudogenic. Of the 300 to 450 genotyped donors, 70% to 90% were placed in the genetic ancestry cluster associated with self-reported Caucasian donors. The study profiled the T cell repertoires of about 720 subjects by immunosequencing and related them to cytomegalovirus serostatus. Four to six DR-DQ haplotypes were handled as single units for association and clustering, since linkage in the cohort was strong. Broader findings and caveats from the paper: While some public TCRs were present in many individuals, most TCR sequences turned up only very rarely across donors. When HLA alleles, especially DR and DQ, strongly co-occurred, attributing TCR associations to individual alleles was difficult. Compared with the roughly 700-donor mean, donors in an Asian-associated ancestry cluster had fewer N-insertions in productive TCRs, according to a later genetic analysis. Correlated functional status among segregating V segments might reflect linkage disequilibrium, but an unknown experimental factor could not be ruled out. A later genetic analysis associated a missense DCLRE1C variant with V-gene and J-gene trimming of TCR beta chains, and an independent cohort replicated the association. A further reported finding was that TCR beta sequences accurately predicted the HLA-A and HLA-B alleles for most subjects in the first cohort. In vitro tests confirmed that three of the cytomegalovirus-associated TCR beta chains recognize cytomegalovirus antigens. Because HLA typing was unavailable for some donors at each locus, only the typed subset was used in association tests. The presence/absence analyses assumed that sequencing depth was roughly uniform across donors, and that assumption may not be true. The 87-base-pair reads could not distinguish some IMGT-functional V segments, including TRBV6-2 and TRBV6-3, so those segments were excluded. This cohort had only TCR beta chains sequenced, and the lack of alpha or paired-chain data limited which features could be detected. A later analysis reported that several top co-occurrence clusters appeared linked to parvovirus B19, influenza, CMV and Epstein-Barr virus. Because counts were too low, about 18 rarely observed V segments, including chromosome 9 orphons, were left out of the earlier analysis of approximately 500 of the donors. In both the original and validation cohorts, the classifier was reported to diagnose cytomegalovirus status with high specificity and sensitivity. According to a later analysis, most CMV-associated TCR beta chains appeared to be HLA-restricted, and the HLA associations seemed to be driven largely by CMV exposure. The authors suggested that the approach could potentially be extended to other disease states and immunological phenotypes. An earlier analysis of 450 to 750 of the donors showed that most TCR beta V segments appeared in productive rearrangements either about 90% or about 30% of the time, which broadly matched IMGT annotations. In the study, some 160 TCR beta chains were listed as associated with cytomegalovirus. In a later analysis, TCR association rates were found to vary across HLA loci, with the most associated TCRs seen for DRB1 alleles and the fewest for HLA-C alleles. CMV serostatus was the only immune exposure information available for the cohort. A cluster of highly shared sequence variants was judged likely to represent a technical artifact of the sequencing pipeline. A later analysis associated 17,000 or so TCR beta sequences with specific HLA alleles at a false discovery rate of 0.05. In a later analysis, HLA-associated TCR beta chains showed more clonal expansion and lower generation probabilities than non-associated chains that were equally common.

Libraries were constructed by the immunoSEQ multiplex PCR assay. For the multiplex PCR, a mixture combining 60 forward primers for TCR Vbeta segments and 13 reverse primers for TCR Jbeta segments was used. A multiplex PCR assay on genomic DNA amplified the CDR3 region of rearranged TCR beta genes. The amplified TCR beta libraries were sequenced on the Illumina HiSeq System as 87-base-pair reads. Processing in the source paper ran as follows. In a later analysis, approximately 74 million unique TCR beta chains were counted across the roughly 610 repertoires, and some 10 million of these chains were shared by at least two donors. Raw reads were error-corrected and collapsed into unique sequences with a nearest-neighbor algorithm that merged closely related sequences to remove PCR and sequencing errors. Alignment of CDR3 sequences to IMGT reference sequences was used to assign V, D and J gene segments. For a sequence to be retained, a match of at least six nucleotides to both a V gene segment and a J gene segment was required. A rearrangement was called productive if the CDR3 had no stop codons and remained in frame with V and J, and every other rearrangement was called non-productive. CDR3 was defined by IMGT convention, running from the second conserved V-encoded cysteine to the conserved J-encoded phenylalanine. The earlier analysis of 500 to 650 of the donors excluded any sequence lacking an unambiguous match to a single V gene segment. An earlier analysis of a few hundred of the donors called V segments functional above 56.7% productive rearrangements and segregating when the between-donor standard deviation exceeded 5%. A statistical classification framework was built for diagnosing cytomegalovirus status from the catalog of TCR beta chain sequences. V and J gene assignment, in a later analysis, came from comparing TCR nucleotide sequences with IMGT/GENE-DB human TR gene sequences. The TCRdist pipeline was used in a later analysis to assign CDR3 sequences and most-parsimonious VDJ recombination scenarios. In a later analysis, each TCR beta chain was defined by its CDR3 amino acid sequence together with its V-gene family, and reads lacking a unique V-gene family were excluded. A later analysis removed 550 to 650 highly shared, low-generation-probability nucleotide sequences to deal with suspected cross-contamination and a sequencing artifact. In a later analysis, a clonal expansion index for each public chain was calculated from normalized within-repertoire ranks of inferred template counts. In a later analysis, generation probabilities were computed with a VDJ recombination model fitted to out-of-frame rearrangements, and the resulting probabilities were checked against IGoR. In a later analysis, TCR-TCR, TCR-HLA and TCR-CMV co-occurrence was scored with hypergeometric tests, and a repertoire-size bias correction was applied to TCR pairs. In a later analysis, false discovery rates were estimated by permuting HLA or CMV assignments 20 times. In a later analysis, co-occurring TCRs were grouped with DBSCAN, and TCRdist sequence similarity was added when clustering was performed within HLA-allele-positive subsets. For co-occurrence clustering, repertoires with fewer than 30,000 or more than 120,000 public chains were excluded, along with 5 or 6 repertoires with anomalous nucleotide sharing. TCRdb stores this immuneACCESS table with in-frame sequences only. Part of the clones is absent; in the studies checked, under half of the shortfall reflects unresolved V genes, and no reason is known for the rest. Clone size and V and J calls were adopted from that table, with D and trimming inferred from the DNA. This sample comprises tens of thousands of clones, approximately 70% of them detected only once. 4.9% of the sample belongs to the ten largest clones.

The germline V gene sets CDR1 to MNHNS and CDR2 to SASEGT. The CDR3 spans 17 residues, from the cysteine through the phenylalanine. Only the CDR3 DNA stays, 51 bases, in frame from base 1. The germline V end is reduced by 3 bases and the J end by 4 bases; junction bases left unmatched: 9. The cohort was made up of about 670 healthy bone marrow donors. Cohort members were all nominally healthy when sampled, although unrecorded immune exposures were likely present. The donor was CMV seropositive and belonged to the group of 250 to 300 seropositive cohort members. Each donor provided a peripheral blood sample, and peripheral blood mononuclear cells were used for TCR beta sequencing. The Qiagen DNeasy Blood Extraction Kit was used to extract genomic DNA from the blood cell samples.

The chain employs TRBV6-1 and TRBJ1-5; 10 bases in the junction line up with TRBD1. The sequenced material came from PBMCs. This sequence originates from a man between 60 and 75 years old in good health and CMV-seropositive. The DNA sequence is TGTGCCAGCAGTGACATCCCGGGACAGGGGATGAATCAGCCCCAGCATTTT. Its translation reads: CASSDIPGQGMNQPQHF.